This TCR beta chain was recovered during a study of T cell responses to AZD1222 COVID-19 vaccine. Study-wide context: Pooled in the analysis were second doses at about 4 or about 12 weeks. Whole-study findings and limits: Along spike, vaccine-associated CD4 TCRs were found throughout, with dominance at 160-218 and 743-854. Most donors were white British, females outnumbered males, and clonal diversity was possibly underestimated.

Turning to this clone: The target antigen is unknown.

CDR1 is SGDLS, CDR2 YYNGEE, per germline. CDR3 length: 16 amino acids. Unmatched junction bases numbered 5, after V lost 3 bases and J lost 0 bases. Libraries were prepared by immunoSEQ multiplex PCR; TCRdb keeps only in-frame clonotypes and omits some of them. Among over 130,000 clones listed, about 92% were seen once. The chain combines TRBV9 with TRBJ2-1; 8 bases agree with TRBD1. The TCR originated in an adult in good health. Sequenced material: peripheral blood, taken on day 0 of AZD1222 vaccination. The CDR3 sequence: CASSGRDRSSYNEQFF. CDR3 in DNA: TGTGCCAGCAGCGGCCGGGACAGGAGCTCCTACAATGAGCAGTTCTTC.